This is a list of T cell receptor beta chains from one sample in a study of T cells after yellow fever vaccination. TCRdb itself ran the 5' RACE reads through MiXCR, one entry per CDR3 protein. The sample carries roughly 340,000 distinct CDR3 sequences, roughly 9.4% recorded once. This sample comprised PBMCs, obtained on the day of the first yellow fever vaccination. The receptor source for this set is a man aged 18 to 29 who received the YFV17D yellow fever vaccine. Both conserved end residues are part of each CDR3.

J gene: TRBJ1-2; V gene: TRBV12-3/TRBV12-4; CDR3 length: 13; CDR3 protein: CASSFIVGYGYTF
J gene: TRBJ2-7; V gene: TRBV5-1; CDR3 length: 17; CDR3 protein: CASSLAPWAGGSMEQYF
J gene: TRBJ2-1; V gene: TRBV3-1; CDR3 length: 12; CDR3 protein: CASSQLTGPQFF
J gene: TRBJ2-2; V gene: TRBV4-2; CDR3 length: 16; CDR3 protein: CASSQVEGAGTGELFF
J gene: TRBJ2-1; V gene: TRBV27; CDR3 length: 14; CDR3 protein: CASSFQPYYNEQFF
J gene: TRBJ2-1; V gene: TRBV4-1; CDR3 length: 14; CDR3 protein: CASSPSAGDNEQFF
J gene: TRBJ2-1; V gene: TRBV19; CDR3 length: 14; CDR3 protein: CASSSGLYYNEQFF
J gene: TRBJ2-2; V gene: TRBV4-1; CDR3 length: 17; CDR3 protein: CASSQGGRGKNTGELFF
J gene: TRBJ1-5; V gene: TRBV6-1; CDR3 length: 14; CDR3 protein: CASTSLGRNQPQHF
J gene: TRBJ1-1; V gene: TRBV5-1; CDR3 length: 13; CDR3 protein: CASSFGQGEEAFF
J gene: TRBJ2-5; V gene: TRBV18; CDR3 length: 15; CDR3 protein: CASSPGTTAQETQYF
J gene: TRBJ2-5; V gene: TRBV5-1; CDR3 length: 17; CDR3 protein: CASRRIATRDRQETQYF
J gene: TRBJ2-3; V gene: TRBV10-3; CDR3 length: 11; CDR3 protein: CAISNADTQYF
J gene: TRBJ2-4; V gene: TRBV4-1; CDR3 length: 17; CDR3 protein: CASSPRLARRGKNIQYF
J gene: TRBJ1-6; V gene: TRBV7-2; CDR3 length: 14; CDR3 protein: CASSFREPGSPLHF